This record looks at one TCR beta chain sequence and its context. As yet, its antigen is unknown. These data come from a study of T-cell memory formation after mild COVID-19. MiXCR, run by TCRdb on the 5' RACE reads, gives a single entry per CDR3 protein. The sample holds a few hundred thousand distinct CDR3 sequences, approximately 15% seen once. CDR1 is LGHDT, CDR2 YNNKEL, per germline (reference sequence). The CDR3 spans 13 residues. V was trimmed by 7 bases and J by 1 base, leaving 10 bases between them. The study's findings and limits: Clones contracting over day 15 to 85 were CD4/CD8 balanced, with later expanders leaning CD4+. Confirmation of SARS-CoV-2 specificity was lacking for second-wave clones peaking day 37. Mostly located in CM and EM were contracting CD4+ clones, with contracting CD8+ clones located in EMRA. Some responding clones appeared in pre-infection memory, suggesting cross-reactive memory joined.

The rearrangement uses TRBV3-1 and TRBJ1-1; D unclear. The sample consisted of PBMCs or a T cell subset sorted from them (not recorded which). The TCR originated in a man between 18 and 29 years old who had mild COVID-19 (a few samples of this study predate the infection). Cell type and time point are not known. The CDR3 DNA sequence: TGTGCCAGCACCCACAGCCCGAACACTGAAGCTTTCTTT. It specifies CASTHSPNTEAFF.